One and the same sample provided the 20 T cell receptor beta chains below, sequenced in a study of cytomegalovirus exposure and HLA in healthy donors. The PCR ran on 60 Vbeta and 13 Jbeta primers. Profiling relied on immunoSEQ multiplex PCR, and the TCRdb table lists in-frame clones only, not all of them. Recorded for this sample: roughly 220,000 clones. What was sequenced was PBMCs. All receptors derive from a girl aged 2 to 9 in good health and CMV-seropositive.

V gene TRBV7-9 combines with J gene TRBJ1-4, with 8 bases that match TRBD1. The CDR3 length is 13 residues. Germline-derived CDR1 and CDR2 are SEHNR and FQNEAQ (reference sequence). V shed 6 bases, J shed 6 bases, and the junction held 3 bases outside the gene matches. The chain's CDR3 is CASRDRAYEKLFF. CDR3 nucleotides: TGTGCCAGCAGGGACAGGGCATATGAAAAACTGTTTTTT. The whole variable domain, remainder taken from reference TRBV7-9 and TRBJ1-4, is DTGVSQNPRHKITKRGQNVTFRCDPISEHNRLYWYRQTLGQGPEFLTYFQNEAQLEKSRLLSDRFSAERPKGSFSTLEIQRTEQGDSAMYLCASRDRAYEKLFFGSGTQLSVL.

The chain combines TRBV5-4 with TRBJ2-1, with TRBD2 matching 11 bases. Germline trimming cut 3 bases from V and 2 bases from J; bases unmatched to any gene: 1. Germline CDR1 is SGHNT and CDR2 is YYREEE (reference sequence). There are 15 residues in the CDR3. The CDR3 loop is CASSSTSGAYNEQFF. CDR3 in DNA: TGTGCCAGCAGCTCGACTAGCGGGGCCTACAATGAGCAGTTCTTC.

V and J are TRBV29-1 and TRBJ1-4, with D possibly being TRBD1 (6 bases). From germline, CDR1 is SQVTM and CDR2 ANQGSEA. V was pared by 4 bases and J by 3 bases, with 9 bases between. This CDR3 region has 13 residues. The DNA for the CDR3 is TGCAGCGTTGGAGGGGGTCCTAATGAAAAACTGTTTTTT. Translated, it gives CSVGGGPNEKLFF.

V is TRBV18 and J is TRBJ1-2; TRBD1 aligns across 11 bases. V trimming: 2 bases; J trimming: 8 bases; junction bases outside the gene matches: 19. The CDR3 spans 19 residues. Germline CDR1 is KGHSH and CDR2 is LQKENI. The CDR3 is CASSPSAPGTGGYVEGYTF. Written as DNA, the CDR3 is TGTGCCAGCTCACCATCCGCACCCGGGACAGGGGGGTACGTTGAAGGCTACACCTTC.

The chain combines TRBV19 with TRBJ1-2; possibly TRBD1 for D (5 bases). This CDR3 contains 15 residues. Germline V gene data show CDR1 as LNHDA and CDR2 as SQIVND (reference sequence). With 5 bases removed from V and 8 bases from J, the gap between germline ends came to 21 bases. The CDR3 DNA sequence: TGTGCCAGTAGTCCCCCCCGGGTGGGGCTTCGGGGCTACACCTTC. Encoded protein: CASSPPRVGLRGYTF.

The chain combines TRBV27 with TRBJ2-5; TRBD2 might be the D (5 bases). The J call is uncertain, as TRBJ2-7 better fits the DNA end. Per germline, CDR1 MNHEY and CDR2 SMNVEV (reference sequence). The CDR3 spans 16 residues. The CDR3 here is CASSLAPQAGVYEQYF. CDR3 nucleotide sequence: TGTGCCAGCAGCCTTGCCCCACAAGCCGGGGTCTACGAGCAGTACTTC.

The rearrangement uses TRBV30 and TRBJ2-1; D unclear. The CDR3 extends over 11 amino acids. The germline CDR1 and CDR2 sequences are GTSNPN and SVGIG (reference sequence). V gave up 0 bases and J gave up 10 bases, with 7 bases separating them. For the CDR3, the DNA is TGTGCCTGGAGTGTAGCTGAAGAGCAGTTCTTC. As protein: CAWSVAEEQFF.

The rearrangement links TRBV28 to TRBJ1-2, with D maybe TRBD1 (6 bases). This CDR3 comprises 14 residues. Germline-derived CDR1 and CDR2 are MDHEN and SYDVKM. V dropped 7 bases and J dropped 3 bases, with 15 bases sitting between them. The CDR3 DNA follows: TGTGCCAGCACCCGGGCAGGGGCTGACTATGGCTACACCTTC. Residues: CASTRAGADYGYTF.

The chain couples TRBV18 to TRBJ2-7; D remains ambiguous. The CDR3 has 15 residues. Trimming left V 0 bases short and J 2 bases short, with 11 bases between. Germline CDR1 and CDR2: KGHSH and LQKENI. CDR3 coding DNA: TGTGCCAGCTCACCACCGGCCTCACCAGCCTACGAGCAGTACTTC. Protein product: CASSPPASPAYEQYF.

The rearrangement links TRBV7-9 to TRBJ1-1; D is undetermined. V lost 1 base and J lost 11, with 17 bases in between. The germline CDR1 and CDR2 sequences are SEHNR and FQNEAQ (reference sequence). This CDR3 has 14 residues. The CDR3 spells CASSLDGLNGQAFF. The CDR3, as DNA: TGTGCCAGCAGCTTAGATGGACTGAACGGCCAGGCTTTCTTT. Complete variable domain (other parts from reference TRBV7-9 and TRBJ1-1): DTGVSQNPRHKITKRGQNVTFRCDPISEHNRLYWYRQTLGQGPEFLTYFQNEAQLEKSRLLSDRFSAERPKGSFSTLEIQRTEQGDSAMYLCASSLDGLNGQAFFGQGTRLTVV.

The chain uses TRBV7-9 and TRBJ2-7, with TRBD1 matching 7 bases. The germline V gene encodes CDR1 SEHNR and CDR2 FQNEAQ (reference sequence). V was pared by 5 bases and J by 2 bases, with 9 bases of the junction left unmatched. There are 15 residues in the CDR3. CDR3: CASSPTGTEPYEQYF. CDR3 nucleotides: TGTGCCAGCAGCCCTACCGGGACAGAGCCCTACGAGCAGTACTTC.

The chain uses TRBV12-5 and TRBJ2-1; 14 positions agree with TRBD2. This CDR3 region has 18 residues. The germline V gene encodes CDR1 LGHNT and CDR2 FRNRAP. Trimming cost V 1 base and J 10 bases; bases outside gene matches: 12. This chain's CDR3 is CASGLGVGGTSGGGEQFF. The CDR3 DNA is TGTGCTAGTGGTTTGGGGGTTGGGGGGACTAGCGGGGGAGGGGAGCAGTTCTTC.

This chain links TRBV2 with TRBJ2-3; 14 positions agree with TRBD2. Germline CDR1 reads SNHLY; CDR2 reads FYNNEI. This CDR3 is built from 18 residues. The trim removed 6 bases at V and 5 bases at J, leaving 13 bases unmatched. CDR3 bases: TGTGCCAGCAGGAATCTTGGGACTAGCGGGAGCATGGGAGATACGCAGTATTTT. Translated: CASRNLGTSGSMGDTQYF.

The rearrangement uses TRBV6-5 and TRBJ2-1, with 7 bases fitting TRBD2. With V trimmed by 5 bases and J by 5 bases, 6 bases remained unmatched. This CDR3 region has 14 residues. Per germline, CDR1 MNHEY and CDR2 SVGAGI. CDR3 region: CASSTGTKNNEQFF. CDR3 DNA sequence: TGTGCCAGCAGTACCGGGACTAAAAACAATGAGCAGTTCTTC.

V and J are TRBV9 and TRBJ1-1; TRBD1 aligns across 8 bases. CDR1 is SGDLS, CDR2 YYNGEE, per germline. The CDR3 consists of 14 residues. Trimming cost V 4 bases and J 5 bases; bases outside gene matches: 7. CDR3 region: CASSSPDRGTEAFF. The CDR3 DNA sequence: TGTGCCAGCAGCTCTCCCGACAGGGGTACTGAAGCTTTCTTT. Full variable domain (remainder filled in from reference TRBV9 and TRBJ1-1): DSGVTQTPKHLITATGQRVTLRCSPRSGDLSVYWYQQSLDQGLQFLIQYYNGEERAKGNILERFSAQQFPDLHSELNLSSLELGDSALYFCASSSPDRGTEAFFGQGTRLTVV.

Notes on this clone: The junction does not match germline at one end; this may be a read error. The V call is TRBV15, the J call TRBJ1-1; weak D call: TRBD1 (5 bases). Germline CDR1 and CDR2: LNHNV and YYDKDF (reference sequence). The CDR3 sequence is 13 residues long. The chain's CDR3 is CATSTGNLPEALF. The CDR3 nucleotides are TGTGCCACCAGCACAGGGAATCTACCTGAAGCTCTCTTT.

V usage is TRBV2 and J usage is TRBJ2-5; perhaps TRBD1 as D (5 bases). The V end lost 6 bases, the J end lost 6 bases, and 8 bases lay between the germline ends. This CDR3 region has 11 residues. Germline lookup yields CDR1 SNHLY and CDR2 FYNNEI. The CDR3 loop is CASRGVKTQYF. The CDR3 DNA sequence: TGTGCCAGCAGAGGGGTGAAGACCCAGTACTTC.

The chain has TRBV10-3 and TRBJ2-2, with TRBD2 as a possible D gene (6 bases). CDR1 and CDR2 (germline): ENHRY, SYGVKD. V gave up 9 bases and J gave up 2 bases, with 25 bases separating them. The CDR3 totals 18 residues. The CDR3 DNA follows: TGTGCCATACCTAGCGCGGGGAACCCAACAATCAACACCGGGGAGCTGTTTTTT. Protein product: CAIPSAGNPTINTGELFF.

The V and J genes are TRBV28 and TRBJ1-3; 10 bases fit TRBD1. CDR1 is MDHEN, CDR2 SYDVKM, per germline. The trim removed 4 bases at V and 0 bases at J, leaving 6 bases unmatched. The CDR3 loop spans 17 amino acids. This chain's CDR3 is CASSSNRDRGSGNTIYF. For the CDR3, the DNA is TGTGCCAGCAGTTCTAACCGGGACAGGGGCTCTGGAAACACCATATATTTT.

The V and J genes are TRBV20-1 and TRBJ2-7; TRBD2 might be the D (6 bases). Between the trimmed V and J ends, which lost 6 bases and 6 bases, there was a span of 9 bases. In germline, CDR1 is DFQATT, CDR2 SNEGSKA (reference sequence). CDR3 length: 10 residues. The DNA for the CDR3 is TGCAGTGCCGGACTACCCGAGCAGTACTTC. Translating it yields CSAGLPEQYF.